These 3 T cell receptor beta chains were sequenced from one sample in a study of blood T cell repertoires in COVID-19. Using immunoSEQ multiplex PCR, the repertoire was profiled, and TCRdb retains in-frame clones only, with some absent. Of roughly 200,000 clones in the sample, more than 70% are singletons; the top ten hold around 8%. Source material: peripheral blood. Receptors originate from an older woman with acute or convalescent COVID-19.

The V call is TRBV28, the J call TRBJ2-3; 14 bases are shared with TRBD2. Unmatched junction bases numbered 9, after V lost 10 bases and J lost 6 bases. CDR1 and CDR2 (germline): MDHEN, SYDVKM. The CDR3 covers 15 residues. CDR3 nucleotide sequence: TGTGCCATTCGGGGGACTAGCGGGAGTGTGGATACGCAGTATTTT. Encoded protein: CAIRGTSGSVDTQYF. Full variable domain (missing parts from reference TRBV28 and TRBJ2-3): DVKVTQSSRYLVKRTGEKVFLECVQDMDHENMFWYRQDPGLGLRLIYFSYDVKMKEKGDIPEGYSVSREKKERFSLILESASTNQTSMYLCAIRGTSGSVDTQYFGPGTRLTVL.

This clone occurred many times. This chain joins TRBV13 and TRBJ2-3; 15 bases agree with TRBD2. This CDR3 is 16 amino acids long. Germline CDR1 PRHDT, CDR2 FYEKMQ (reference sequence). V lost 5 bases, J lost 5 bases, and 5 bases stayed unmatched. CDR3 sequence: CASSLPGLAGGDTQYF. The CDR3 DNA reads as TGTGCCAGCAGCCTCCCGGGACTAGCGGGAGGAGATACGCAGTATTTT.

The chain employs TRBV7-3 and TRBJ2-1; D is unresolved. The CDR3 has 16 residues. Germline loops: CDR1 SGHTA, CDR2 FQGTGA. V was pared by 1 base and J by 0 bases, with 10 bases between. CDR3 bases: TGTGCCAGCAGCTTAAGCCAGGATAGCTCCTACAATGAGCAGTTCTTC. Translation: CASSLSQDSSYNEQFF.